This entry features one TCR beta chain sequence. The sample originates from a study of blood T cell repertoires in COVID-19. Study in general: Samples representing acute and convalescent COVID-19 were sourced from the United States, Italy and Spain.

Sequenced by immunoSEQ multiplex PCR; TCRdb stores in-frame clones only, minus some. The top ten hold less than 3.5% of the sample, which has 130,000 to 150,000 clones, 80% to 90% seen once. The CDR3 is 14 residues long. From germline, CDR1 is MNHNS and CDR2 SASEGT. V trimming: 2 bases; J trimming: 8 bases; junction bases outside the gene matches: 7. This receptor was identified in a human donor with acute or convalescent COVID-19. The donor label of this sample is uncertain. This rearrangement joins TRBV6-1 to TRBJ1-2, with 8 bases that match TRBD1. The sample consisted of peripheral blood. The CDR3 loop reads CASSEPTGQGGYTF. The CDR3 nucleotides are TGTGCCAGCAGTGAACCCACTGGACAGGGAGGCTACACCTTC.